Shown below are 5 T cell receptor beta chains from a single sample sequenced in a study of T cell responses to AZD1222 COVID-19 vaccine. Some clones are missing from TCRdb's copy, which holds only in-frame ones; the method was immunoSEQ multiplex PCR. The table shows roughly 140,000 clones, with about nine tenths occurring only once. The sequencing used peripheral blood, collected on day 0 of AZD1222 vaccination. The receptor source for this set is an adult in good health.

This rearrangement joins TRBV30 to TRBJ2-7; D might be TRBD2 (7 bases). CDR1 and CDR2 from the germline V gene are GTSNPN and SVGIG (reference sequence). This CDR3 has 13 amino acids. Trimming took off 1 base at V and 7 bases at J, with 14 bases between the two ends. The CDR3 DNA sequence: TGTGCCTGGAGTGCCTCAAGGGGGGGAGAGCAGTACTTC. Its protein product is CAWSASRGGEQYF.

J is TRBJ1-2 and V is TRBV19; a weak D match, TRBD1 (5 bases). Germline V gives CDR1 LNHDA, CDR2 SQIVND (reference sequence). The CDR3 totals 16 residues. Trimming took off 4 bases at V and 5 bases at J, with 20 bases between the two ends. For the CDR3, the DNA is TGTGCCAGTAGTACCGGAAATGGGGCAGCTACTTATGGCTACACCTTC. This gives the protein CASSTGNGAATYGYTF.

V is TRBV19 and J is TRBJ1-1; TRBD1 is a possible D gene (6 bases). CDR3 length: 16 amino acids. Germline CDR1 is LNHDA and CDR2 is SQIVND (reference sequence). Trimming removed 2 bases at V and 5 bases at J, with 18 bases between. The CDR3 spells CASSIPLGRGGTEAFF. As DNA, the CDR3 is TGTGCCAGTAGTATACCCCTCGGCAGGGGTGGAACTGAAGCTTTCTTT.

V and J are TRBV11-3 and TRBJ2-5; tentative D call: TRBD2 (6 bases). The CDR3 is 14 residues long. Trimming pared 1 base from V and 3 bases from J, leaving 9 bases between. The germline gives CDR1 SGHNT, CDR2 YENEEA. CDR3 bases: TGTGCCAGCAGCTTAGCTGGGGGGAAAGAGACCCAGTACTTC. It codes for CASSLAGGKETQYF.

The gene calls are TRBV2 and TRBJ1-3; D gene uncertain. V lost 2 bases to trimming and J lost 4 bases, with 6 bases between them. The CDR3 has 13 residues. CDR1 and CDR2 from the germline V gene are SNHLY and FYNNEI. The DNA for the CDR3 is TGTGCCAGCAGTGAACACTTAGGAAACACCATATATTTT. Its translation is CASSEHLGNTIYF.